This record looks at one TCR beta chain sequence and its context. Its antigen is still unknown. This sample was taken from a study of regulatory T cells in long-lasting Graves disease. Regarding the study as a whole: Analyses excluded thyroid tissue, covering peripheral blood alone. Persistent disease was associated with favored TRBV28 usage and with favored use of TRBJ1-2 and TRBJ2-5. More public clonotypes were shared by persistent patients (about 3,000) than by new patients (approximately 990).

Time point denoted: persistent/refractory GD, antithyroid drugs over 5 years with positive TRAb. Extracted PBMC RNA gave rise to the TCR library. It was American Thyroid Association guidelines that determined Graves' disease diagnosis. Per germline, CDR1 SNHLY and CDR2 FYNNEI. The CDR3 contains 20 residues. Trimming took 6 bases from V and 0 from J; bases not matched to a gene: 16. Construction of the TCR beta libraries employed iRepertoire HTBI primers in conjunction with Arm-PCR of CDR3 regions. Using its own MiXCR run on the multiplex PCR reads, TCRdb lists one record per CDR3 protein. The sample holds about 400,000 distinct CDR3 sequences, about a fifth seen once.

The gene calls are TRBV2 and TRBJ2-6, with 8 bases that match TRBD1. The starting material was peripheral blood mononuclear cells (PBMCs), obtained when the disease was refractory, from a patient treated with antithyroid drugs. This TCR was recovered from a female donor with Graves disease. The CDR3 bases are TGTGCCAGCAGACAGAGTCCTGTGGGACAGGAGAGCTCTGGGGCCAACGTCCTGACTTTC. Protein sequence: CASRQSPVGQESSGANVLTF.